This TCR beta chain was identified in a study of metastatic and nonmetastatic thyroid tumors (TCRdb year 2020). For context, the study as a whole: Repertoires were compared across peripheral blood and tumor or nodule tissue samples from malignant and benign thyroid patients.

With respect to this clone: Its antigen is not yet known. Base qualities are missing; no much larger clone stands one base away.

V sheds 1 base and J sheds 2 bases, leaving 6 bases between their ends. CDR1 is given as SGHTA and CDR2 as FQGNSA, both from the germline V gene. The CDR3 starts with the cysteine, ends with the phenylalanine, and has 13 residues. The DNA shown is the 39-base CDR3, in frame from base 1. The library relied on PCR. Data came from an Illumina HiSeq 4000. High-throughput sequencing was used to profile the TCR beta-chain CDR3 region of each patient. Per the source publication's procedure: A classifier to discriminate distant-metastatic papillary thyroid cancer patients was built from CDR3 differences across clinicopathological groups. The Shannon index was used to assess repertoire diversity, and the Morisita-Horn index was used to assess tumor-blood repertoire similarity. The raw public reads went through TCRdb reprocessing: fastp at Q25, MiXCR clone calling, in-frame beta chains kept. The V and J calls shown here were made by TCRdb, not taken from the authors' results. This sample is represented by some 7,400 clones; over 25% of them were singletons. Of the sample, approximately 25% falls within the top ten clones.

Study-level results and caveats: In both blood and tumor samples, TCR beta diversity was reported to be significantly higher in malignant tumors than in benign nodules.

No patient had received any treatment before thyroid surgery. Patient clinical samples collected from about 2011 to 2019 were retrospectively analysed using T-cell receptor beta sequencing. The sequence came from a male donor with papillary thyroid cancer or a benign thyroid nodule (not recorded which). Some clones in this sample may be carry-over from other donors' samples. The rearrangement joined TRBV7-2 to TRBJ2-7, with no confidently assigned D gene. Sequenced sample: adjacent normal tissue. The CDR3 here reads CASSLDSAYEQYF. In nucleotides, the sequence is TGTGCCAGCAGCTTAGACAGCGCCTACGAGCAGTACTTC.